The clone carrying this T cell receptor (beta chain) was seen ten or more times. The sample is drawn from a study of regulatory T cells in long-lasting Graves disease. V dropped 5 bases and J dropped 5; count of bases not matched to a gene: 11. The CDR3 has 15 residues. The time point was: newly diagnosed GD, antithyroid drugs for less than 3 months. PBMC RNA served as the TCR library source. With iRepertoire HTBI primers and Arm-PCR of CDR3 regions, TCR beta libraries were built. TCRdb re-analysed the multiplex PCR reads in MiXCR, keeping a single row per CDR3 protein. The sample holds about 440,000 distinct CDR3 sequences, 16% seen once. These data were also filed under a second study, of T cells in Graves' hyperthyroidism and ophthalmopathy. That source notes: A first-round RT-PCR of the TCR CDR3 used the HTBI primer set. Model predictions of ophthalmopathy came a median approximately 6.5 months before onset.

The clonotype originates from a young woman with Graves disease. The V call is TRBV12-3 or TRBV12-4, the J call TRBJ2-7; TRBD1 matches 8 bases. Sequences were derived from peripheral blood mononuclear cells (PBMCs), sampled at new diagnosis, from a patient treated with antithyroid drugs. The CDR3 spells CASSERQGTAHEQYF. The DNA for the CDR3 is TGTGCCAGCAGTGAACGACAGGGGACGGCCCACGAGCAGTACTTC.